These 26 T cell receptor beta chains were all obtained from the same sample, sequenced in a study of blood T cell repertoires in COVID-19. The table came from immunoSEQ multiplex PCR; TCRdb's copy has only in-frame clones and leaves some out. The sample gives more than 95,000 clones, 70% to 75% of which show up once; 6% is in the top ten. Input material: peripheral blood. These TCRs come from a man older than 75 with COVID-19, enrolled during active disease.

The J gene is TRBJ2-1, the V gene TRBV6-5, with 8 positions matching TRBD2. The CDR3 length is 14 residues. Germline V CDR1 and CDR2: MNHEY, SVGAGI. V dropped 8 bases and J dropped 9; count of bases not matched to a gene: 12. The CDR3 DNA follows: TGTGCCAGCGTCGACGGCGGGAGGCAGGGTGAGCAGTTCTTC. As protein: CASVDGGRQGEQFF.

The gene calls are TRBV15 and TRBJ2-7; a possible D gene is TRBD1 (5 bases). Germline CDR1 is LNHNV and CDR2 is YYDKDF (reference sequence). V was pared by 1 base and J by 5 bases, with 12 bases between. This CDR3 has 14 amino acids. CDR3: CATSRGEGEDEQYF. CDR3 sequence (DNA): TGTGCCACCAGCAGAGGGGAAGGGGAAGACGAGCAGTACTTC.

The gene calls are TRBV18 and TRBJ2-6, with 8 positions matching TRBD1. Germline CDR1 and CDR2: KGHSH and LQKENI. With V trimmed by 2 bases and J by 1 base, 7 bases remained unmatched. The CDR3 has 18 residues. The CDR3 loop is CASSPFYRGESGANVLTF. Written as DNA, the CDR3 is TGTGCCAGCTCACCATTTTACAGGGGGGAATCTGGGGCCAACGTCCTGACTTTC.

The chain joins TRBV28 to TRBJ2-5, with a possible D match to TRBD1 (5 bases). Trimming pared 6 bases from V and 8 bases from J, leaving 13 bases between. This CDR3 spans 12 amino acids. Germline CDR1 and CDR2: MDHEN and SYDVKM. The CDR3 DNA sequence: TGTGCCAGCAGCTGGTCAGGGATCACCCAGTACTTC. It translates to CASSWSGITQYF.

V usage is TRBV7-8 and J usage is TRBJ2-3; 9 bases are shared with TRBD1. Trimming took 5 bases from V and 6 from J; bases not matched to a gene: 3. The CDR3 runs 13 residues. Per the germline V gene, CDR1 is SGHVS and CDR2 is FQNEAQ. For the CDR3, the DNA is TGTGCCAGCAGCCTCGACAGGGGGGATACGCAGTATTTT. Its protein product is CASSLDRGDTQYF.

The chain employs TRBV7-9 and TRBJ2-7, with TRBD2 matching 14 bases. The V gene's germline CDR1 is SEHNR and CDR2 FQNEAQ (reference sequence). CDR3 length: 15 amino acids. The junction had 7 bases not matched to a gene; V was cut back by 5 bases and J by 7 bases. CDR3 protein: CASSPGLAGAEEQYF. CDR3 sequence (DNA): TGTGCCAGCAGCCCGGGACTAGCGGGAGCCGAGGAGCAGTACTTC.

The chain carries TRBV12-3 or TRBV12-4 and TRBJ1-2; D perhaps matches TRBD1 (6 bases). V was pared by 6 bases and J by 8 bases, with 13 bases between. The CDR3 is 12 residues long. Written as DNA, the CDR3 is TGTGCCAGCAGCCGACAGGAGGAGGGCTACACCTTC. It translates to CASSRQEEGYTF.

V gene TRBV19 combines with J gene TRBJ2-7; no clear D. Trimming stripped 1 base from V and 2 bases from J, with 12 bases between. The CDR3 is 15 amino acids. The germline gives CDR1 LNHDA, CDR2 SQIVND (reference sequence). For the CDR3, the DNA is TGTGCCAGTAGTATAGTAGTCGCGGCAGCCTACGAGCAGTACTTC. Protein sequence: CASSIVVAAAYEQYF.

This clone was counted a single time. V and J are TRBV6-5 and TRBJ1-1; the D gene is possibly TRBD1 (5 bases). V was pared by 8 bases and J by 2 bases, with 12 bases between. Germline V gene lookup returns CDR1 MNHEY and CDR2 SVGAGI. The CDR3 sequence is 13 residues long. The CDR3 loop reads CASSWDSNTEAFF. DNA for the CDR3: TGTGCCAGCTCCTGGGACTCTAACACTGAAGCTTTCTTT.

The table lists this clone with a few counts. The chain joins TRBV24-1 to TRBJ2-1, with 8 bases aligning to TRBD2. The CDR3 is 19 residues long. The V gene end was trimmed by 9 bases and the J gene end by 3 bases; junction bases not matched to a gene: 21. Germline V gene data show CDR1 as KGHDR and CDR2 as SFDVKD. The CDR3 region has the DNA TGTGCCACCGGAGGGGTGGAAAAGACTAGCGATAGATTCTACAATGAGCAGTTCTTC. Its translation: CATGGVEKTSDRFYNEQFF.

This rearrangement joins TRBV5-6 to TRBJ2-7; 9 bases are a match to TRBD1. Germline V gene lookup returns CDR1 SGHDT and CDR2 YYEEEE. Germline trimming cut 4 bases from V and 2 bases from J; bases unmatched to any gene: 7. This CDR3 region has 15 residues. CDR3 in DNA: TGTGCCAGCAGCCGGGAGAGGACAGGGGCCTACGAGCAGTACTTC. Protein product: CASSRERTGAYEQYF.

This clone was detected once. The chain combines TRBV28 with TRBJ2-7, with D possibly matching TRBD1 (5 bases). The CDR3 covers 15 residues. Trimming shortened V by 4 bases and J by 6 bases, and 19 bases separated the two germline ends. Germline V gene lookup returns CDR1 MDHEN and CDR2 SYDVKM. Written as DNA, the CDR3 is TGTGCCAGCAGTTCCATCGGCAGGGAACATGGCGAGCAGTACTTC. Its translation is CASSSIGREHGEQYF.

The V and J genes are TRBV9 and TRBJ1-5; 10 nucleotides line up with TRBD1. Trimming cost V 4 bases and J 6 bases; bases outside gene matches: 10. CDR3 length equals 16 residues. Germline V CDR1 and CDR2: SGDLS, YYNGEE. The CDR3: CASSLLDRGLFQPQHF. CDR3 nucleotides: TGTGCCAGCAGCCTACTCGACAGGGGGCTGTTTCAGCCCCAGCATTTT.

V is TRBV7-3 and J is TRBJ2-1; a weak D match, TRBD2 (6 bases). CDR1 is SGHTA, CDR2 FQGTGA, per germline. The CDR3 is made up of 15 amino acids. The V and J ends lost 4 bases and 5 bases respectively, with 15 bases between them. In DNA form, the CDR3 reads TGTGCCAGCAGCTGGCGTGGGGGGTCGAACAATGAGCAGTTCTTC. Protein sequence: CASSWRGGSNNEQFF.

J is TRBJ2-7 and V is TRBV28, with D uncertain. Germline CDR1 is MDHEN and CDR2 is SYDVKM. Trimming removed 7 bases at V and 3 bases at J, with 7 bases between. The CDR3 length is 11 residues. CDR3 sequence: CASTRGYEQYF. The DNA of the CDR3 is TGTGCCAGCACCCGCGGCTACGAGCAGTACTTC.

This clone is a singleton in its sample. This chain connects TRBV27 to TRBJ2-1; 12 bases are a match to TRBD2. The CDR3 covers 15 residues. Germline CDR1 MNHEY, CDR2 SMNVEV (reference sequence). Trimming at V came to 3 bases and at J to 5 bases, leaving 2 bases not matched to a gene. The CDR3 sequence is CASSFRTSGDNEQFF. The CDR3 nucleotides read TGTGCCAGCAGTTTCCGGACTAGCGGGGACAATGAGCAGTTCTTC.

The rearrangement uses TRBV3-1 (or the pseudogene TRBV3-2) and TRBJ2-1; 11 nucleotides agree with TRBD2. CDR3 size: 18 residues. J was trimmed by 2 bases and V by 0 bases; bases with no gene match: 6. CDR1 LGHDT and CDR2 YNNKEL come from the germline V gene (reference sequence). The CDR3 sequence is CASSQDRLAGGAYNEQFF. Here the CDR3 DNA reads TGTGCCAGCAGCCAAGATAGGCTAGCGGGAGGAGCCTACAATGAGCAGTTCTTC.

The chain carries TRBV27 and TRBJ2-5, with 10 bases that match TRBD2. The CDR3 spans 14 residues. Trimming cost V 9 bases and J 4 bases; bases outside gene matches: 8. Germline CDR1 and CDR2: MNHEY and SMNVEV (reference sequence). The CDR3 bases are TGTGCCAGTGGGGTTCTAGCGGGAGTAGAGACCCAGTACTTC. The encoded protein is CASGVLAGVETQYF.

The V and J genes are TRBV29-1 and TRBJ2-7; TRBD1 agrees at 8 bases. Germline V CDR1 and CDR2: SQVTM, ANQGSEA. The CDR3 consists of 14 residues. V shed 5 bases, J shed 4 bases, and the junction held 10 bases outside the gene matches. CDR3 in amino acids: CSVLRGRGRYEQYF. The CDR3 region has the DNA TGCAGCGTTTTGAGGGGCAGGGGGCGATACGAGCAGTACTTC.

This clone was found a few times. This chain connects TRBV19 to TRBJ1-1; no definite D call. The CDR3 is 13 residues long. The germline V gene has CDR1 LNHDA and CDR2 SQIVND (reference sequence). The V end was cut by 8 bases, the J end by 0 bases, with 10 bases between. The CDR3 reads CASYRTVNTEAFF. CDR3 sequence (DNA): TGTGCCAGTTACCGAACGGTGAACACTGAAGCTTTCTTT.

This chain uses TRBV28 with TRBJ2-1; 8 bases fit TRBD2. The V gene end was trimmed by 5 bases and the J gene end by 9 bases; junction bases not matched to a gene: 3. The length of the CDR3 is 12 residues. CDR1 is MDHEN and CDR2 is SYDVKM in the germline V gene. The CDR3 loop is CASSIGRGEQFF. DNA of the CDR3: TGTGCCAGCAGTATCGGGAGGGGTGAGCAGTTCTTC. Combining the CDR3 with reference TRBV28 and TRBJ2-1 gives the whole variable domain DVKVTQSSRYLVKRTGEKVFLECVQDMDHENMFWYRQDPGLGLRLIYFSYDVKMKEKGDIPEGYSVSREKKERFSLILESASTNQTSMYLCASSIGRGEQFFGPGTRLTVL.

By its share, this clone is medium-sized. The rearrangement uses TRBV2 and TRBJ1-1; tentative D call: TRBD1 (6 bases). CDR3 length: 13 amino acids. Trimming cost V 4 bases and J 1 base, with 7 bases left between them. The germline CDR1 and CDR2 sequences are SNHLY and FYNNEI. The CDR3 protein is CASSAGENTEAFF. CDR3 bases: TGTGCCAGCAGTGCAGGGGAGAACACTGAAGCTTTCTTT.

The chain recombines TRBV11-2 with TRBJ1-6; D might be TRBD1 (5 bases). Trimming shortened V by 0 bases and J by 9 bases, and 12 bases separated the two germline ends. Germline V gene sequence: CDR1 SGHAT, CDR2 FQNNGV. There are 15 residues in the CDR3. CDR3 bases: TGTGCCAGCAGCTTAGAATTCGGGGGGACTTCACCCCTCCACTTT. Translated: CASSLEFGGTSPLHF.

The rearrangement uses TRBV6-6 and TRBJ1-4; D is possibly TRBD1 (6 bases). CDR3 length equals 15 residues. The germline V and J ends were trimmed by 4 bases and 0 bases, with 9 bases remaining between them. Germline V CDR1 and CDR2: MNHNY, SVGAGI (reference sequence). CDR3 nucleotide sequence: TGTGCCAGCAGTTGGACAGCCGCAACTAATGAAAAACTGTTTTTT. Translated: CASSWTAATNEKLFF.

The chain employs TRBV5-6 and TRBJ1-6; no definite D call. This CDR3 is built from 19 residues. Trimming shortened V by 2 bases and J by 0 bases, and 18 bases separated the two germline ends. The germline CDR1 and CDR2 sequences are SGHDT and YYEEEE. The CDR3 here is CASSFRIGPPSSYNSPLHF. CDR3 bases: TGTGCCAGCAGCTTCCGAATTGGGCCCCCGAGCTCCTATAATTCACCCCTCCACTTT.

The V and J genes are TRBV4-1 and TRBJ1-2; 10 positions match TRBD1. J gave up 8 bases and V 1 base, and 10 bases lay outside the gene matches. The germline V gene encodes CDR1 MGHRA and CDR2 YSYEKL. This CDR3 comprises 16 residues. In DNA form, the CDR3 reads TGCGCCAGCAGCCAAGCCGGGACAGGGGATTCTTACGGCTACACCTTC. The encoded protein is CASSQAGTGDSYGYTF.